These 10 T cell receptor beta chains were all obtained from the same sample, sequenced in a study of blood T cell repertoires in COVID-19. The protocol was immunoSEQ multiplex PCR, while the TCRdb copy is restricted to in-frame clones and leaves out a portion. The table records about 49,000 clones, 65% to 90% of them present only once. Sequencing used peripheral blood. All receptors come from a woman older than 75 with COVID-19, enrolled during active disease.

This clone was detected many times. The chain links TRBV19 to TRBJ2-7; 10 nucleotides align to TRBD2. CDR1 and CDR2 from the germline V gene are LNHDA and SQIVND (reference sequence). J was trimmed by 1 base and V by 3 bases; bases with no gene match: 3. This CDR3 spans 15 amino acids. CDR3: CASSIALAGSYEQYF. The DNA of the CDR3 is TGTGCCAGTAGTATCGCACTAGCGGGATCCTACGAGCAGTACTTC.

This chain joins TRBV6-5 and TRBJ2-2; D perhaps matches TRBD1 (5 bases). This CDR3 spans 15 amino acids. V was cut by 2 bases and J by 4 bases, with 11 bases left in between. Germline V gene lookup returns CDR1 MNHEY and CDR2 SVGAGI. CDR3 amino acids: CASSYARGITGELFF. The CDR3 DNA reads as TGTGCCAGCAGTTACGCTAGGGGAATCACCGGGGAGCTGTTTTTT.

In nucleotides, the CDR3 is TGTGCCAGCAGCCAAGACCCTCCGGGGTCGGGGGAAAAACTGTTTTTT. It specifies CASSQDPPGSGEKLFF. The chain recombines TRBV4-2 with TRBJ1-4; no clear D. Trimming shortened V by 0 bases and J by 8 bases, and 16 bases separated the two germline ends. This CDR3 region has 16 residues. From germline, CDR1 is LGHNA and CDR2 YNFKEQ.

The CDR3 bases are TGTGCCAGCAGTGAAGCGCCGGGACAGGGCACCGAGCAGTACTTC. Translating gives CASSEAPGQGTEQYF. The chain uses TRBV2 and TRBJ2-7; 9 bases are shared with TRBD1. CDR1 is SNHLY, CDR2 FYNNEI, per germline. The CDR3 covers 15 residues. The ends lost 0 bases at V and 6 bases at J; junction bases unmatched: 6. Variable domain in full (rest from reference TRBV2 and TRBJ2-7): EPEVTQTPSHQVTQMGQEVILRCVPISNHLYFYWYRQILGQKVEFLVSFYNNEISEKSEIFDDQFSVERPDGSNFTLKIRSTKLEDSAMYFCASSEAPGQGTEQYFGPGTRLTVT.

This sequence joins TRBV15 and TRBJ2-3; perhaps TRBD2 as D (5 bases). This CDR3 region has 15 residues. Germline V gene lookup returns CDR1 LNHNV and CDR2 YYDKDF (reference sequence). V lost 0 bases and J 8 bases, leaving 15 bases between the germline ends. The CDR3 DNA follows: TGTGCCACCAGCAGAGACCGGGCCTTGGACTTTACGCAGTATTTT. It is translated as CATSRDRALDFTQYF.

The genes are TRBV7-9 and TRBJ2-2; D is undetermined. Germline CDR1 reads SEHNR; CDR2 reads FQNEAQ (reference sequence). The CDR3 runs 14 residues. Trimming cost V 3 bases and J 0 bases, with 5 bases left between them. In DNA form, the CDR3 reads TGTGCCAGCAGCTTCCTCGCGAACACCGGGGAGCTGTTTTTT. It codes for CASSFLANTGELFF.

CDR3 sequence: CASSPGTRPPLHF. CDR3 coding DNA: TGCGCCAGCAGCCCCGGGACACGGCCACCCCTCCACTTT. V and J are TRBV5-1 and TRBJ1-6; a possible D gene is TRBD1 (6 bases). V lost 4 bases and J lost 11, with 13 bases in between. CDR3 length equals 13 residues. CDR1 is SGHRS, CDR2 YFSETQ, per germline.

This clone has only a few counts. The chain couples TRBV6-5 to TRBJ2-5; TRBD2 matches 11 bases. The CDR3 length is 14 residues. Germline V gives CDR1 MNHEY, CDR2 SVGAGI. Losses at the gene ends were 2 bases for V and 4 bases for J; bases not matched to a gene: 0. CDR3 bases: TGTGCCAGCAGTTACACTAGCGGGAGAGAGACCCAGTACTTC. Protein sequence: CASSYTSGRETQYF.

This sequence joins TRBV4-1 and TRBJ2-2; unclear D gene. The CDR3 sequence is 14 residues long. Germline-derived CDR1 and CDR2 are MGHRA and YSYEKL. V was clipped by 3 bases and J by 4 bases, with 9 bases between them. CDR3 in DNA: TGCGCCAGCAGCCACGTTAGCCGCACCGGGGAGCTGTTTTTT. Residues: CASSHVSRTGELFF.

The chain combines TRBV3-1 (or the pseudogene TRBV3-2) with TRBJ1-1, with D possibly being TRBD1 (6 bases). Germline V CDR1 and CDR2: LGHDT, YNNKEL (reference sequence). CDR3 size: 18 residues. With 2 bases removed from V and 1 base from J, the gap between germline ends came to 20 bases. The CDR3 spells CASSQHVGWTVRNTEAFF. Here the CDR3 DNA reads TGTGCCAGCAGCCAACACGTGGGCTGGACAGTGAGGAACACTGAAGCTTTCTTT.